This T cell receptor (beta chain) comes out of a study of CD8+CD57+ T cells in acquired aplastic anemia. Turning to the study itself: Some 11 million reads, on average, were obtained for CD4+ cells from healthy donors. Study findings and constraints: Shared by patients and controls, twenty-nine CD8+ CDR3s were abundant in patients.

In germline, CDR1 is LNHDA, CDR2 SQIVND (reference sequence). The CDR3 extends over 17 amino acids. V lost 6 bases, J lost 2 bases, and 10 bases stayed unmatched. For CDR3 and TCR beta VDJ profiling, genomic DNA was the template used. TCRdb reprocessed the reads with MiXCR, giving one entry per CDR3 protein. The repertoire includes 95,000 to 120,000 distinct CDR3 sequences, less than 65% of them detected once, and roughly a third sits in the top ten. This clonotype was observed many times. Its antigen is still unknown. The source material was sorted CD4+, CD8+, or CD8+CD57+ T cells (not recorded which) from PBMCs. This sequence was found in a human donor in good health, serving as a control. The V gene is TRBV19, the J gene TRBJ1-5; 10 bases are shared with TRBD1. For the CDR3, the DNA is TGTGCCAGTAGATTCCGGGACAGGGGCGTGGGCAATCAGCCCCAGCATTTT. Translated, it gives CASRFRDRGVGNQPQHF.